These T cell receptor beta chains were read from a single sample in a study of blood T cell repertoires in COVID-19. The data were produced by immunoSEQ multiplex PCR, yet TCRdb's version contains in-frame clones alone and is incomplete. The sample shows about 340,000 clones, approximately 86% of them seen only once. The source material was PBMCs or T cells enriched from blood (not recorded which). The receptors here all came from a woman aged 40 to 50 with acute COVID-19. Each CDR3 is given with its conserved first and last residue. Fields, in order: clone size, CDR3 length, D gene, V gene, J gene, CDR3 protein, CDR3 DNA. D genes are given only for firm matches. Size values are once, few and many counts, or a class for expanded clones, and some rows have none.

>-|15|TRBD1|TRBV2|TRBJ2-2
CASSRGPANTGELFF
TGTGCCAGCAGCAGGGGGCCTGCGAACACCGGGGAGCTGTTTTTT
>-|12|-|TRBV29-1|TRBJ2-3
CSVPTKRDTQYF
TGCAGCGTACCCACCAAGAGGGATACGCAGTATTTT
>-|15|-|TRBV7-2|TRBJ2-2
CASSFISGNTGELFF
TGTGCCAGCAGCTTTATTAGCGGAAACACCGGGGAGCTGTTTTTT
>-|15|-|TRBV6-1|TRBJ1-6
CASSEAGSYNSPLHF
TGTGCCAGCAGTGAAGCGGGCAGCTATAATTCACCCCTCCACTTT
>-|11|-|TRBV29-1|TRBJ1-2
CSVAHSDGYTF
TGCAGCGTTGCGCATAGCGATGGCTACACCTTC
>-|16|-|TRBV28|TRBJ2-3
CASSFGNRVGTDTQYF
TGTGCCAGCAGTTTCGGTAACAGGGTGGGCACAGATACGCAGTATTTT
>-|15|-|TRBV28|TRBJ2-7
CASSSKGHVIYEQYF
TGTGCCAGCAGTTCAAAAGGACACGTGATCTACGAGCAGTACTTC
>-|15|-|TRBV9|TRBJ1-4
CASSVIGGIGEKLFF
TGTGCCAGCAGCGTCATTGGAGGGATCGGTGAAAAACTGTTTTTT
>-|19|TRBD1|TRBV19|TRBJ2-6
CASSIDLGRGRSGANVLTF
TGTGCCAGTAGTATAGATCTGGGCAGGGGGCGGTCTGGGGCCAACGTCCTGACTTTC
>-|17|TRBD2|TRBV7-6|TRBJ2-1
CASSSHGRSRSYNEQFF
TGTGCCAGCAGTTCCCACGGGAGGTCCAGGTCCTACAATGAGCAGTTCTTC
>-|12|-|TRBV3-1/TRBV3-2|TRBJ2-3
CASKSATHTQYF
TGTGCCAGCAAAAGCGCCACCCATACGCAGTATTTT
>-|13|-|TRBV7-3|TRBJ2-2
CASSSHQTGELFF
TGTGCCAGCAGCTCCCACCAGACCGGGGAGCTGTTTTTT
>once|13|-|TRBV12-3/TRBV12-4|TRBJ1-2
CASRRVSVDGYTF
TGTGCCAGCAGGCGCGTTTCTGTTGATGGCTACACCTTC
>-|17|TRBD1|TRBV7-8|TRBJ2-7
CASSLPKTGTGSYEQYF
TGTGCCAGCAGCTTACCCAAGACCGGGACAGGGTCCTACGAGCAGTACTTC
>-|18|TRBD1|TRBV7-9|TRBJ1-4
CASEKDRATTMLYEKLFF
TGTGCCAGCGAAAAGGACAGGGCTACGACAATGCTATATGAAAAACTGTTTTTT
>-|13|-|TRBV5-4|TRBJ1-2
CASSLTQGEGYTF
TGTGCCAGCAGCTTAACCCAGGGTGAGGGCTACACCTTC
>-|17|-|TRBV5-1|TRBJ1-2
CASSPKVMGGTNYGYTF
TGCGCCAGCAGCCCAAAGGTTATGGGGGGGACTAACTATGGCTACACCTTC
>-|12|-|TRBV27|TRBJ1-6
CASSFWASPLHF
TGTGCCAGCAGTTTTTGGGCTTCACCCCTCCACTTT
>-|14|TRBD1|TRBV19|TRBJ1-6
CASSIGTANSPLHF
TGTGCCAGTAGTATCGGGACAGCGAATTCACCCCTCCACTTT
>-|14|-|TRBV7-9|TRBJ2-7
CASSYGLTSYEQYF
TGTGCCAGCAGCTATGGACTAACCTCCTACGAGCAGTACTTC
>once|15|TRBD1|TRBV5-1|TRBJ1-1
CASRKQGPMNTEAFF
TGCGCCAGCAGGAAACAGGGGCCCATGAACACTGAAGCTTTCTTT
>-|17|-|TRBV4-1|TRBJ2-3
CASSQAGTYPSTDTQYF
TGCGCCAGCAGCCAAGCCGGGACATACCCTAGCACAGATACGCAGTATTTT
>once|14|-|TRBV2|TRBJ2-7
CASSAPTDSYEQYF
TGTGCCAGCAGTGCCCCCACGGACAGCTACGAGCAGTACTTC
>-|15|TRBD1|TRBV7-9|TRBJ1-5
CASSDGEGQPQPQHF
TGTGCCAGCAGCGACGGCGAGGGACAGCCTCAGCCCCAGCATTTT
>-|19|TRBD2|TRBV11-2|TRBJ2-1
CASSPTNLNSGRDHNEQFF
TGTGCCAGCAGCCCGACTAACCTCAATAGCGGGAGGGACCACAATGAGCAGTTCTTC
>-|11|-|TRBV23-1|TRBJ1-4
CASSPGVKLFF
TGCGCCAGCAGTCCGGGTGTAAAACTGTTTTTT
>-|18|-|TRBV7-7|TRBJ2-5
CASSLSSRRGSGQETQYF
TGTGCCAGCAGCTTATCATCACGCCGAGGGAGCGGTCAAGAGACCCAGTACTTC
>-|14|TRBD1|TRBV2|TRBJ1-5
CASSGDRRNQPQHF
TGTGCCAGCAGTGGGGACAGGAGGAATCAGCCCCAGCATTTT
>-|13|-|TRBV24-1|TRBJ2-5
CATAQGAIETQYF
TGTGCCACCGCACAGGGAGCTATAGAGACCCAGTACTTC
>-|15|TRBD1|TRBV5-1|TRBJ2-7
CASSPDRGQTYEQYF
TGCGCCAGCAGCCCGGACAGGGGGCAAACCTACGAGCAGTACTTC
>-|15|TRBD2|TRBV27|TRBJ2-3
CASSLGGVTTDTQYF
TGTGCCAGCAGTTTAGGGGGGGTAACCACAGATACGCAGTATTTT
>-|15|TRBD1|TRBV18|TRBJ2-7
CASSPKSGTGLEQYF
TGTGCCAGCTCACCAAAATCCGGGACAGGGCTCGAGCAGTACTTC